One and the same sample provided the 3 T cell receptor beta chains below, sequenced in a study of blood T cell repertoires in COVID-19. Libraries were prepared by immunoSEQ multiplex PCR; TCRdb keeps only in-frame clonotypes and omits some of them. The sample has about 190,000 clones; nearly 90% are singletons. The sample taken for sequencing was peripheral blood. These receptor sequences come from a man aged 45-65 years with acute or convalescent COVID-19.

This rearrangement joins TRBV5-6 to TRBJ1-6; the D is unclear. V was clipped by 1 base and J by 7 bases, with 15 bases between them. Germline CDR1 reads SGHDT; CDR2 reads YYEEEE. CDR3 length: 16 amino acids. The CDR3 DNA reads TGTGCCAGCAGCTTGCCATCCGGGAGCGGCAATTCACCCCTCCACTTT. This encodes CASSLPSGSGNSPLHF.

The chain combines TRBV2 with TRBJ2-5; 11 bases line up with TRBD2. Germline assignment: CDR1 SNHLY and CDR2 FYNNEI. The CDR3 covers 15 residues. The ends lost 6 bases at V and 4 bases at J; junction bases unmatched: 7. The CDR3 region has the DNA TGTGCCAGCAGGGGGACTGGACTAGCGGGAGAGACCCAGTACTTC. Protein sequence: CASRGTGLAGETQYF. The whole variable domain, remainder taken from reference TRBV2 and TRBJ2-5, is EPEVTQTPSHQVTQMGQEVILRCVPISNHLYFYWYRQILGQKVEFLVSFYNNEISEKSEIFDDQFSVERPDGSNFTLKIRSTKLEDSAMYFCASRGTGLAGETQYFGPGTRLLVL.

J is TRBJ2-3 and V is TRBV4-3; tentative D call: TRBD2 (7 bases). The germline V gene has CDR1 LGHNA and CDR2 YSLEER. The CDR3 is 15 amino acids. V was trimmed by 3 bases and J by 0 bases, leaving 10 bases between them. The CDR3, as DNA: TGCGCCAGCAGCCAGGGGAGGGGGAGCACAGATACGCAGTATTTT. The encoded protein is CASSQGRGSTDTQYF.